Described below is a single T cell receptor beta chain sequence and its context. Its antigen is as yet unknown. The CDR3 consists of 15 residues. Germline V lookup: CDR1 DFQATT, CDR2 SNEGSKA (reference sequence). The sample is drawn from a study of monozygotic twins with inflammatory bowel disease. Study-level findings and limits: TCRbeta diversity (inverse Simpson) was lower in IBD patients than in healthy co-twins.

TCR libraries were prepared from roughly 3,300 ng total RNA each. TCRdb re-called the 5' RACE reads and gives one entry per CDR3 protein, without DNA. Recorded for this sample: about 160,000 distinct CDR3 sequences. The chain recombines TRBV20-1 with TRBJ2-1. Sequenced sample: blood. The receptor was derived from a human donor with ulcerative colitis or Crohn's disease, or a healthy co-twin of an affected twin (not recorded which). CDR3: CSAGSGAGALNEQFF.